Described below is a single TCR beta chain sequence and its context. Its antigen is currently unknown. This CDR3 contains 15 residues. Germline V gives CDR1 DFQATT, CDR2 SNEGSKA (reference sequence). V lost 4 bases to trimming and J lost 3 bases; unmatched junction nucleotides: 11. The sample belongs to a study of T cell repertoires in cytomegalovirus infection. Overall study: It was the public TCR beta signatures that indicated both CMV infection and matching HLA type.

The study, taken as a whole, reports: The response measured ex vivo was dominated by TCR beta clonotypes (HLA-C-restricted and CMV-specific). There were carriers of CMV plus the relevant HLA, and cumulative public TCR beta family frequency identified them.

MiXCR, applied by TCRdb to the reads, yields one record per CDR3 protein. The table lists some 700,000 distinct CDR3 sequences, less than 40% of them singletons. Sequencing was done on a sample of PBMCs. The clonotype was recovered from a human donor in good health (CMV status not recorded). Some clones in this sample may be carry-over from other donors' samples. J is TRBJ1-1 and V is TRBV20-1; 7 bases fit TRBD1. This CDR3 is CSANPRSGGYTEAFF. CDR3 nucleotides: TGCAGTGCTAACCCCCGTTCAGGGGGATACACTGAAGCTTTCTTT.